The T cell receptor beta chain described here comes from a study of T-cell memory formation after mild COVID-19. TCRdb used MiXCR to reprocess the 5' RACE reads, holding one entry per CDR3 protein. The table lists some 320,000 distinct CDR3 sequences, approximately 16% of them singletons. CDR3 length equals 18 residues. J was trimmed by 4 bases and V by 1 base; bases with no gene match: 8. Germline V lookup: CDR1 SGHKS, CDR2 YYEKEE (reference sequence). A remark on this clonotype: Its antigen is not identified.

Study-level points and caveats: Pre-infection memory carried some responding clones, suggesting that cross-reactive memory joined. Contracting clones, day 15 to 85, had balanced CD4/CD8, and later expanders favored CD4+.

V is TRBV5-5 and J is TRBJ2-6; TRBD2 agrees at 10 bases. The sequence was obtained from a young man who had mild COVID-19 (a few samples of this study predate the infection). Cell type and time point are not known. The sample comprised PBMCs or a T cell subset sorted from them (not recorded which). CDR3 sequence reads: CASSLKPLAGAGANVLTF. The CDR3 bases are TGTGCCAGCAGCTTGAAGCCTCTAGCGGGGGCCGGGGCCAACGTCCTGACTTTC.